A selection of T cell receptor beta chains follows, all from one sample in a study of response to subunit inactivated influenza vaccine. TCRdb fed the RT-PCR reads into MiXCR, producing one record per CDR3 protein. The sample shows 630,000 or so distinct CDR3 sequences, about a sixth of them seen only once. This sample comprised PBMCs from blood, obtained 12 days after vaccination. The receptor set was obtained from a man between 50 and 59 years old who received an inactivated influenza vaccine. Each CDR3 is given with its conserved first and last residue. The D gene is left open where the match is weak. Part of the rows lack a size; the others show once, few, many or a class for expanded clones.

j_call clone_size v_call d_call cdr3_aa cdr3_nt
TRBJ2-7 many TRBV20-1 TRBD2 CSARVGLAGSYEQYF TGCAGTGCTAGAGTCGGACTAGCGGGCTCCTACGAGCAGTACTTC
TRBJ1-6 few TRBV7-2 TRBD1 CASRTGLGNSPLHF TGTGCCAGCAGGACAGGGCTCGGAAATTCACCCCTCCACTTT
TRBJ2-7 few TRBV20-1 TRBD2 CSAPHGPGGGFSSYEQYF TGCAGTGCCCCCCACGGCCCCGGGGGGGGGTTTAGCTCCTACGAGCAGTACTTC
TRBJ2-7 few TRBV29-1 NA CSVEGRDEQYF TGCAGCGTTGAGGGCAGGGACGAGCAGTACTTC
TRBJ2-4 many TRBV11-2 TRBD2 CASSLDLGGGPAKNIQYF TGTGCCAGCAGCTTAGATCTCGGGGGAGGGCCGGCCAAAAACATTCAGTACTTC
TRBJ1-2 NA TRBV7-8 NA CASSSVGTRGYGYTF TGTGCCAGCAGCTCCGTGGGAACCCGGGGCTATGGCTACACCTTC
TRBJ2-3 NA TRBV9 TRBD2 CASRPTSGGLTDTQYF TGTGCCAGCAGACCAACTAGCGGGGGACTCACAGATACGCAGTATTTT
TRBJ2-1 few TRBV7-2 TRBD2 CASSRTSWGRYNEQFF TGTGCCAGCAGCCGGACTAGTTGGGGAAGATACAATGAGCAGTTCTTC
TRBJ2-1 few TRBV7-9 TRBD2 CASSPNRFSGTLNEQFF TGTGCCAGCAGCCCGAACCGGTTTAGCGGGACATTGAATGAGCAGTTCTTC
TRBJ2-4 few TRBV7-2 NA CASSTDTVVFQYF TGTGCCAGCAGCACCGACACCGTCGTATTTCAGTACTTC
TRBJ2-1 few TRBV12-3/TRBV12-4 TRBD2 CASSKRRTSGGNEQFF TGTGCCAGCAGTAAGAGACGGACTAGCGGGGGAAATGAGCAGTTCTTC
TRBJ1-1 NA TRBV30 NA CAWSVSMGNTEAFF TGTGCCTGGAGTGTATCGATGGGGAATACTGAAGCTTTCTTT
TRBJ2-3 many TRBV7-2 NA CASSWGRRGTDTQYF TGTGCCAGCAGCTGGGGGCGTAGGGGCACAGATACGCAGTATTTT
TRBJ2-7 few TRBV4-3 TRBD2 CASSQEVWLAGYEQYF TGCGCCAGCAGCCAAGAGGTGTGGCTAGCGGGGTACGAGCAGTACTTC
TRBJ1-1 few TRBV5-1 NA CASSWAGGTEAFF TGCGCCAGCAGCTGGGCAGGAGGCACTGAAGCTTTCTTT
TRBJ1-5 few TRBV4-3 NA CASSQDQGYSNQPQHF TGCGCCAGCAGCCAAGATCAGGGGTATAGCAATCAGCCCCAGCATTTT
TRBJ2-1 NA TRBV6-2/TRBV6-3 NA CASRRDWNEQFF TGTGCCAGCAGACGAGATTGGAATGAGCAGTTCTTC
TRBJ2-5 NA TRBV7-3 NA CASSEGGGQTQYF TGTGCCAGCAGCGAAGGGGGTGGCCAGACCCAGTACTTC
TRBJ1-1 few TRBV6-5 TRBD1 CASSYDQGANTEAFF TGTGCCAGCAGTTACGACCAGGGGGCGAACACTGAAGCTTTCTTT
TRBJ2-2 few TRBV7-9 TRBD2 CASSRTSGGSGGELFF TGTGCCAGCAGCCGGACTAGCGGGGGGTCTGGCGGGGAGCTGTTTTTT
TRBJ2-1 NA TRBV7-7 TRBD2 CASSLEVGGSGYEQFF TGTGCCAGCAGCTTAGAGGTTGGCGGGAGTGGCTATGAGCAGTTCTTC
TRBJ1-4 few TRBV6-5 TRBD1 CASSYHRRQGANEKLFF TGTGCCAGCAGTTACCACCGAAGACAGGGGGCTAATGAAAAACTGTTTTTT
TRBJ2-5 once TRBV6-2/TRBV6-3 TRBD2 CASTNRYSGGSKETQYF TGTGCCAGCACCAATCGGTATTCGGGAGGGTCTAAGGAGACCCAGTACTTC
TRBJ2-3 few TRBV20-1 TRBD1 CSARELRTGPYTQYF TGCAGTGCTAGAGAGCTCAGGACAGGCCCGTATACGCAGTATTTT
TRBJ2-5 NA TRBV6-2/TRBV6-3 TRBD1 CASSYDWERDSIQETQYF TGTGCCAGCAGTTACGATTGGGAACGGGACAGCATACAAGAGACCCAGTACTTC
TRBJ2-3 many TRBV27 NA CASSLYVSGTDTQYF TGTGCCAGCAGTTTATATGTTTCCGGCACAGATACGCAGTATTTT
TRBJ1-5 few TRBV12-3/TRBV12-4 NA CASGIWGPYQPQHF TGTGCCAGCGGTATTTGGGGGCCCTATCAGCCCCAGCATTTT
TRBJ2-2 NA TRBV12-3/TRBV12-4 NA CASSTLRNTGELFF TGTGCCAGCAGCACTCTTAGGAACACCGGGGAGCTGTTTTTT
TRBJ2-7 few TRBV10-3 NA CAISHQQSSYEQYF TGTGCCATCAGCCATCAACAGAGCTCCTACGAGCAGTACTTC
TRBJ2-3 NA TRBV20-1 NA CSTTPSTDTQYF TGCAGTACGACTCCTAGCACAGATACGCAGTATTTT
TRBJ1-6 few TRBV27 TRBD1 CASSRTDRGDSPLHF TGTGCCAGCAGTCGCACGGACAGGGGGGACTCACCCCTCCACTTT
TRBJ1-4 NA TRBV7-2 TRBD1 CASSLMRGRANEKLFF TGTGCCAGCAGCTTAATGAGGGGGCGGGCTAATGAAAAACTGTTTTTT
TRBJ1-5 few TRBV29-1 NA CSVVPGDSNQPQHF TGCAGCGTTGTGCCAGGTGATAGCAATCAGCCCCAGCATTTT
TRBJ2-2 NA TRBV11-2 NA CASSLEGRRGELFF TGTGCCAGCAGCTTAGAGGGACGGCGCGGGGAGCTGTTTTTT